The clone carrying this T cell receptor (beta chain) was picked up many times. The sample belongs to a study of response to subunit inactivated influenza vaccine. The CDR3 runs 10 residues. Germline V gene lookup returns CDR1 DFQATT and CDR2 SNEGSKA (reference sequence). Trimming shortened V by 7 bases and J by 5 bases, and 8 bases separated the two germline ends. MiXCR, run by TCRdb on the RT-PCR reads, gives a single entry per CDR3 protein. Here the sample spans under 850,000 distinct CDR3 sequences, about 18% being singletons. The receptor's source is a man aged 50 to 60 who received an inactivated influenza vaccine. This material consisted of PBMCs from blood, taken less than 6 days after vaccination. V gene TRBV20-1 combines with J gene TRBJ2-5; D is ambiguous. CDR3 amino acids: CSGFGETQYF. CDR3 bases: TGCAGTGGGTTCGGGGAGACCCAGTACTTC.